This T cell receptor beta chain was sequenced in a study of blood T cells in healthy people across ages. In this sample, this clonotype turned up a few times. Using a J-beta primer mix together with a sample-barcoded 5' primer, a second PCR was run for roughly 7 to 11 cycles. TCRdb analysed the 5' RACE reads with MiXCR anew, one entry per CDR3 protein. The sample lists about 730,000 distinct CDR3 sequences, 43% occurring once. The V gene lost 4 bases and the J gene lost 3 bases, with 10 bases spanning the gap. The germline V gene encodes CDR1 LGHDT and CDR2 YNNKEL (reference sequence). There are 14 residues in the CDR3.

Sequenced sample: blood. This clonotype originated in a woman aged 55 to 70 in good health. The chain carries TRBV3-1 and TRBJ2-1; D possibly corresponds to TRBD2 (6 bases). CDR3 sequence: CASSRDWSYNEQFF. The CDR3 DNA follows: TGTGCCAGCAGCCGGGACTGGAGCTACAATGAGCAGTTCTTC.